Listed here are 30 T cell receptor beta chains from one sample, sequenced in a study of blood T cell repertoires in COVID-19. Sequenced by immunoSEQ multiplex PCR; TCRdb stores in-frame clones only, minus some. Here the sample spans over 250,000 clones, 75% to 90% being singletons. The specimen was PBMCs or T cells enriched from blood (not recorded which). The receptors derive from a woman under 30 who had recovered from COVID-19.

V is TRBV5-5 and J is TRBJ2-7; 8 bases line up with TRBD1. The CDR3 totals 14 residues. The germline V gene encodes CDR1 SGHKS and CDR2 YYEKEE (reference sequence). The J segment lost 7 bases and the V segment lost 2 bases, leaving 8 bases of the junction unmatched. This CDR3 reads CASSFGPDREEQYF. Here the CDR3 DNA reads TGTGCCAGCAGCTTTGGTCCGGACAGGGAAGAGCAGTACTTC.

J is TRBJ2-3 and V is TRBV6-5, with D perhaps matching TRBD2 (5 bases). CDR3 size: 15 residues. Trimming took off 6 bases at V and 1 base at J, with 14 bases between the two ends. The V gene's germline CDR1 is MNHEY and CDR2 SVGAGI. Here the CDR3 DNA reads TGTGCCAGCAGGGAGGTTGGCCGGGGCACAGATACGCAGTATTTT. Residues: CASREVGRGTDTQYF.

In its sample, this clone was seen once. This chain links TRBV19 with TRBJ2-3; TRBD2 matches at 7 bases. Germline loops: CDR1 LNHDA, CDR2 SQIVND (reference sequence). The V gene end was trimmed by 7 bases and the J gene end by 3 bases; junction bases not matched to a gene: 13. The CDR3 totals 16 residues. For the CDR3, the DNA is TGTGCCAGTACTCCGAGGGAGGGGCGCATAACAGATACGCAGTATTTT. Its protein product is CASTPREGRITDTQYF.

CDR3 region: CASSFRLKETQYF. DNA for the CDR3: TGCGCCAGCAGCTTCCGACTCAAGGAGACCCAGTACTTC. The chain couples TRBV5-1 to TRBJ2-5; D not resolved. Looked up from germline, CDR1 is SGHRS and CDR2 is YFSETQ. V was shortened by 2 bases and J by 5 bases, with 10 bases between the two germline ends. This CDR3 spans 13 amino acids. The complete variable domain, with remaining parts taken from reference TRBV5-1 and TRBJ2-5, reads KAGVTQTPRYLIKTRGQQVTLSCSPISGHRSVSWYQQTPGQGLQFLFEYFSETQRNKGNFPGRFSGRQFSNSRSEMNVSTLELGDSALYLCASSFRLKETQYFGPGTRLLVL.

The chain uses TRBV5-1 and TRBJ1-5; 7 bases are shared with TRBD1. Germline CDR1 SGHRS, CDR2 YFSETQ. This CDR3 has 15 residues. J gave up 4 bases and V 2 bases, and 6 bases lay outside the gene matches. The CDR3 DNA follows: TGCGCCAGCAGCTTCACGGGACAGCCTAATCAGCCCCAGCATTTT. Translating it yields CASSFTGQPNQPQHF.

Here the CDR3 reads CSVRTGRTYEQYF. The CDR3 nucleotides are TGCAGCGTCAGGACAGGGCGGACCTACGAGCAGTACTTC. The rearrangement uses TRBV29-1 and TRBJ2-7, with 8 nucleotides matching TRBD1. The CDR3 runs to 13 residues. The V gene's germline CDR1 is SQVTM and CDR2 ANQGSEA. Losses at the gene ends were 6 bases for V and 2 bases for J; bases not matched to a gene: 6.

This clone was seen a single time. The DNA for the CDR3 is TGCGCCAGCAGCGCCGCGGGACAGTCGATTTACGAGCAGTACTTC. As protein: CASSAAGQSIYEQYF. The chain employs TRBV5-1 and TRBJ2-7, with D possibly TRBD1 on 7 matching bases. Trimming shortened V by 4 bases and J by 4 bases, and 18 bases separated the two germline ends. CDR1 is SGHRS, CDR2 YFSETQ, per germline. The CDR3 has 15 residues. Supplemented by reference TRBV5-1 and TRBJ2-7, the full variable domain reads KAGVTQTPRYLIKTRGQQVTLSCSPISGHRSVSWYQQTPGQGLQFLFEYFSETQRNKGNFPGRFSGRQFSNSRSEMNVSTLELGDSALYLCASSAAGQSIYEQYFGPGTRLTVT.

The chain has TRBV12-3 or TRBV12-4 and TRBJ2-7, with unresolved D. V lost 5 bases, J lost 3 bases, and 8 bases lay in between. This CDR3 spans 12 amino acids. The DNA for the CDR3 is TGTGCCAGCAGTCGACTTCGCTACGAGCAGTACTTC. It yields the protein CASSRLRYEQYF.

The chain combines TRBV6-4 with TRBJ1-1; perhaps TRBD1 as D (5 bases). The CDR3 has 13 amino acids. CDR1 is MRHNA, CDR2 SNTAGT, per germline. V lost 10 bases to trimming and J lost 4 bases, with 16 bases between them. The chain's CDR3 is CATRDRGGTEAFF. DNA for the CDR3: TGTGCCACCAGGGATAGGGGTGGCACTGAAGCTTTCTTT.

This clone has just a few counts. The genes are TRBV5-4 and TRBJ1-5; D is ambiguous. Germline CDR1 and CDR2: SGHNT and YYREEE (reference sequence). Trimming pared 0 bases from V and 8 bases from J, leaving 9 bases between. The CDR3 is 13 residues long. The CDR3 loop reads CASSLEPQEPQHF. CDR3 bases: TGTGCCAGCAGCTTGGAGCCCCAGGAGCCCCAGCATTTT.

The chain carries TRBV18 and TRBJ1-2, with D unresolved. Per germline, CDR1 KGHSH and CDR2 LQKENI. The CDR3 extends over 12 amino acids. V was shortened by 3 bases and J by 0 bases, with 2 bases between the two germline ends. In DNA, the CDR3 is TGTGCCAGCTCACCTACTAACTATGGCTACACCTTC. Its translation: CASSPTNYGYTF.

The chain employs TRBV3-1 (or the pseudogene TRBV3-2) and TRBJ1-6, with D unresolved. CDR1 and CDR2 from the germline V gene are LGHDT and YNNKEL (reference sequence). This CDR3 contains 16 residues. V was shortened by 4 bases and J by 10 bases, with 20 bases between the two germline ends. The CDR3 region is CASSPTLAAAGSPLHF. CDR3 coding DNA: TGTGCCAGCAGCCCCACCTTGGCGGCCGCCGGATCACCCCTCCACTTT.

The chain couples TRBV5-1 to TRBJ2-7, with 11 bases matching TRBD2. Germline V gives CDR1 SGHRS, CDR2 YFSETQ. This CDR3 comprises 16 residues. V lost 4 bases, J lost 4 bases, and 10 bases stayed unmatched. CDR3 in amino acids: CASSPTGGTSGYEQYF. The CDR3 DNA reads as TGCGCCAGCAGCCCAACCGGCGGGACTAGCGGTTACGAGCAGTACTTC.

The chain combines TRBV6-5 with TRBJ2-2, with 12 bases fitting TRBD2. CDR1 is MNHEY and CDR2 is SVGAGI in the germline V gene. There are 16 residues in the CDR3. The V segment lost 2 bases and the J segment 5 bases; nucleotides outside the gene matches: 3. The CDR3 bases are TGTGCCAGCAGTTACCCGACTAGCGGGGGAACCGGGGAGCTGTTTTTT. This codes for CASSYPTSGGTGELFF.

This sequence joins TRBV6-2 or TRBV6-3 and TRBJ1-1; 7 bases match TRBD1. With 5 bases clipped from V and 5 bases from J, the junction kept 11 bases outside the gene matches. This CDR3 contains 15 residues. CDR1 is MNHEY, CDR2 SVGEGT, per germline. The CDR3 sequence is CASSPPRQGWTEAFF. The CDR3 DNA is TGTGCCAGCAGTCCCCCCAGACAGGGATGGACTGAAGCTTTCTTT.

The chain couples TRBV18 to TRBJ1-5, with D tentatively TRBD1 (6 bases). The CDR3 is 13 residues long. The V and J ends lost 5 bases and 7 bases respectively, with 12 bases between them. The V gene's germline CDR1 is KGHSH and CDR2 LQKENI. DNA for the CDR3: TGTGCCAGCTCAACAGGGTTTCAGCAGCCCCAGCATTTT. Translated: CASSTGFQQPQHF.

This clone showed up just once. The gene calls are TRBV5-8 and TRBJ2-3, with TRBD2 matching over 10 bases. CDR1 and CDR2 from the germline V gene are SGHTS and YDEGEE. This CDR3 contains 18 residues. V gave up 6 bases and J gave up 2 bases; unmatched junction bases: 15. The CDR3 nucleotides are TGTGCCAGCACTAATCGAGCTAGCGGGGGCGGCATCACAGATACGCAGTATTTT. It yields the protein CASTNRASGGGITDTQYF.

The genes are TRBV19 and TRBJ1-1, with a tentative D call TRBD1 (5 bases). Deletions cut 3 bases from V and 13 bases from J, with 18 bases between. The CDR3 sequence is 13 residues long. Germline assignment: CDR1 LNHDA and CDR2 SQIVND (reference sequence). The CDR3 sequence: CASSMGQGGKGFF. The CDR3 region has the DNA TGTGCCAGTAGTATGGGGCAGGGTGGAAAAGGTTTCTTT.

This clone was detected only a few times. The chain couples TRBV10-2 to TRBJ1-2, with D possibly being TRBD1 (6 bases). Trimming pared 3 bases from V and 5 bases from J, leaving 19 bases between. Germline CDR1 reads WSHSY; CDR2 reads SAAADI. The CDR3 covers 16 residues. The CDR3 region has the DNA TGCGCCAGCAGTGATGAGGGTGAGGCAGGGGCGTATGGCTACACCTTC. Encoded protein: CASSDEGEAGAYGYTF.

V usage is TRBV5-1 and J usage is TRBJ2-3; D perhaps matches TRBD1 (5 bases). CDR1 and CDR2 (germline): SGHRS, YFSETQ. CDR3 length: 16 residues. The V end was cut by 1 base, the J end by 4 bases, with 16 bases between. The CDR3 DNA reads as TGCGCCAGCAGCTTGCTGGCCGCCCTAGGGGCAGATACGCAGTATTTT. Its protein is CASSLLAALGADTQYF.

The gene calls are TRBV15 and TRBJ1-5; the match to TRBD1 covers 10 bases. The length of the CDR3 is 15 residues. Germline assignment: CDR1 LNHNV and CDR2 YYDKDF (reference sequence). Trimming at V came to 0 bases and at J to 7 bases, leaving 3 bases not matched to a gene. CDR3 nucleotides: TGTGCCACCAGCAGAGAGGGGACAGGGGCACAGCCCCAGCATTTT. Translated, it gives CATSREGTGAQPQHF.

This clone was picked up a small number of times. The CDR3 here is CASSQTGGITMNTEAFF. The DNA of the CDR3 is TGCGCCAGCAGCCAAACAGGGGGTATCACCATGAACACTGAAGCTTTCTTT. The V gene is TRBV4-1, the J gene TRBJ1-1; 8 nucleotides align to TRBD1. With 2 bases clipped from V and 0 bases from J, the junction kept 8 bases outside the gene matches. CDR1 MGHRA and CDR2 YSYEKL come from the germline V gene. The CDR3 length is 17 residues.

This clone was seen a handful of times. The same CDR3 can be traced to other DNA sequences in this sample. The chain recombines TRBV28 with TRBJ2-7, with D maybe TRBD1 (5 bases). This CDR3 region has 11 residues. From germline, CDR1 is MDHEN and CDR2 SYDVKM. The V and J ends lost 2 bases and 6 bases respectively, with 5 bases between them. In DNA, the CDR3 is TGTGCCAGCAGTTTAGGGGCCGAGCAGTACTTC. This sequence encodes CASSLGAEQYF.

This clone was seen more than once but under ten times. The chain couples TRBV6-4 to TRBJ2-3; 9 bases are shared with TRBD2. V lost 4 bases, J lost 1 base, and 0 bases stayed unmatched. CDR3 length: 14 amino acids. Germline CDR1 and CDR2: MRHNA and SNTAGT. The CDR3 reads CASSASGGTDTQYF. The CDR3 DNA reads TGTGCCAGCAGTGCTAGCGGGGGCACAGATACGCAGTATTTT.

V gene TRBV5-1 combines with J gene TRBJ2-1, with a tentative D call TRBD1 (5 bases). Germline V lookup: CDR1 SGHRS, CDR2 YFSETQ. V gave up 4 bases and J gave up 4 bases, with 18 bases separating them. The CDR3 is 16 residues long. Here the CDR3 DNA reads TGCGCCAGCAGCCGAAAGGACACGGCGGCGTACAATGAGCAGTTCTTC. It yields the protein CASSRKDTAAYNEQFF.

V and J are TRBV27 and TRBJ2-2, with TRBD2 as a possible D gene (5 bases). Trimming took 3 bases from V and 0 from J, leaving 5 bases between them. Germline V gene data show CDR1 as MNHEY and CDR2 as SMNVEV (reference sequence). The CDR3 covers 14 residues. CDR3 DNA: TGTGCCAGCAGTTTCGGGGCGAACACCGGGGAGCTGTTTTTT. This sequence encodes CASSFGANTGELFF.

The CDR3 region is CASSDHTYTEAFF. The CDR3, as DNA: TGTGCCAGCAGTGACCACACCTACACTGAAGCTTTCTTT. The V and J genes are TRBV2 and TRBJ1-1; D is unresolved. This CDR3 comprises 13 residues. CDR1 is SNHLY, CDR2 FYNNEI, per germline. The germline V and J ends were trimmed by 3 bases and 3 bases, with 8 bases remaining between them.

In DNA form, the CDR3 reads TGTGCCAGCAGCCTTAGGGGGTACGAGCAGTACTTC. Residues: CASSLRGYEQYF. The J gene is TRBJ2-7, the V gene TRBV14; a possible D gene is TRBD1 (6 bases). V was shortened by 4 bases and J by 4 bases, with 8 bases between the two germline ends. The CDR3 length is 12 residues. Germline V gene data show CDR1 as SGHDN and CDR2 as FVKESK. Full variable domain (remainder filled in from reference TRBV14 and TRBJ2-7): EAGVTQFPSHSVIEKGQTVTLRCDPISGHDNLYWYRRVMGKEIKFLLHFVKESKQDESGMPNNRFLAERTGGTYSTLKVQPAELEDSGVYFCASSLRGYEQYFGPGTRLTVT.

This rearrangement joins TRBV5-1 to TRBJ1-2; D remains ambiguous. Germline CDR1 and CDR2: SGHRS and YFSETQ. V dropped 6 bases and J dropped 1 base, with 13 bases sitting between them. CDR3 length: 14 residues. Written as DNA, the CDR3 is TGCGCCAGCACCCGCATCCCGGGTAACTATGGCTACACCTTC. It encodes CASTRIPGNYGYTF.

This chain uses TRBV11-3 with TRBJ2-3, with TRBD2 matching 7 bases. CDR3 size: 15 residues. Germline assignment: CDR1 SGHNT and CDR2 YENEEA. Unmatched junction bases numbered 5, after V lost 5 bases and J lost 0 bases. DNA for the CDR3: TGTGCCAGCAGCCGCGGGGGAGAAAGCACAGATACGCAGTATTTT. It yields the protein CASSRGGESTDTQYF.